This entry describes one T cell receptor (beta chain). Its antigen is not known. TCRdb's copy holds only in-frame clones and misses some; the assay was immunoSEQ multiplex PCR. The table has about 12,000 clones, around 80% seen once. These data are taken from a study of tumor-infiltrating lymphocytes in localized non-small cell lung cancer. Study context: The cohort mixed smokers and never-smokers, several histologies, and some post-neoadjuvant-chemotherapy samples. Study-level findings and limits: Recurrence-free survival showed no association with tumor T-cell fraction. No T-cell fraction difference was seen between IM1 and IM2 tumors.

Sequenced input: lung tumor tissue. The clonotype comes from a human donor with non-small cell lung cancer.

The CDR3 DNA reads TGTGCCAGCAGCCGACTAGCGGGGGCGAACAATGAGCAGTTCTTC. Amino acid sequence: CASSRLAGANNEQFF. The chain carries TRBV6-5 and TRBJ2-1; 12 bases agree with TRBD2. The CDR3 length is 15 residues. Germline V gene lookup returns CDR1 MNHEY and CDR2 SVGAGI. V lost 6 bases and J lost 5; bases outside the gene matches: 5.